Listed below are T cell receptor beta chains from one sample, sequenced in a study of naive and memory T cell subsets. Via MiXCR, TCRdb re-called the 5' RACE reads, giving one row per CDR3 protein. The top ten hold roughly 9.7% of the sample, which has more than 50,000 distinct CDR3 sequences, more than 7% seen once. These receptors all stem from a male donor in good health. Each CDR3 is given with its conserved first and last residue. D genes are given only for firm matches. Clone size is stated in some rows and not others, as once, few, many or a class when expanded.

v_gene	d_gene	abundance	j_gene	CDR3nt	CDR3aa
TRBV6-2/TRBV6-3	TRBD1	many	TRBJ2-7	TGTGCCAGCAATCCGGGACAGGGGTACGAGCAGTACTTC	CASNPGQGYEQYF
TRBV12-3/TRBV12-4	.	.	TRBJ2-7	TGTGCCAGCAGTTTAGAGGCGGGGGCCCCCTACGAGCAGTACTTC	CASSLEAGAPYEQYF
TRBV6-8	TRBD1	few	TRBJ2-1	TGTGCCAGCAGTTTCGGCCGGGACAGGGGGCAATACAATGAGCAGTTCTTC	CASSFGRDRGQYNEQFF
TRBV6-6	.	few	TRBJ2-1	TGTGCCAGCAGTTACTTCGCCGGGACAACCTCACACAATGAGCAGTTCTTC	CASSYFAGTTSHNEQFF
TRBV20-1	.	few	TRBJ1-1	TGCAGTGCGAGAAGAGCGCACGGTATGAACACTGAAGCTTTCTTT	CSARRAHGMNTEAFF
TRBV10-3	TRBD1	many	TRBJ2-3	TGTGCCATCTTGGGACAGCTTACAGATACGCAGTATTTT	CAILGQLTDTQYF
TRBV10-1	TRBD1	few	TRBJ2-3	TGCGCCAGCATGCCGGGACAGGGGTCAGATACGCAGTATTTT	CASMPGQGSDTQYF
TRBV27	TRBD1	many	TRBJ2-1	TGTGCCAGCAGTTTAACGGGACAGTTGTACAATGAGCAGTTCTTC	CASSLTGQLYNEQFF
TRBV19	.	.	TRBJ1-5	TGTGCCAGTACCCGTCGCCTCGATAGCAATCAGCCCCAGCATTTT	CASTRRLDSNQPQHF
TRBV30	.	many	TRBJ2-2	TGTGCCTGGCACCAGGAGAACACCGGGGAGCTGTTTTTT	CAWHQENTGELFF
TRBV2	TRBD1	few	TRBJ2-7	TGTGCCAGTAGGGGGCCAGGGGTGGCCTACGAGCAGTACTTC	CASRGPGVAYEQYF
TRBV29-1	.	.	TRBJ2-5	TGCAGCGTTAGGGGGGCGGATCAAGAGACCCAGTACTTC	CSVRGADQETQYF
TRBV28	.	many	TRBJ1-6	TGTGCCAGCAGTTTCGGGGGGTTTAATTCACCCCTCCACTTT	CASSFGGFNSPLHF
TRBV30	.	.	TRBJ1-1	TGTGCCTGTAGGCACCCCATGAACACTGAAGCTTTCTTT	CACRHPMNTEAFF
TRBV29-1	.	.	TRBJ1-1	TGCAGCGTTGAAGAAGATGGGAAAGGGGAAGCTTTCTTT	CSVEEDGKGEAFF
TRBV3-1	.	.	TRBJ2-5	TGTGCCAGCAGCCAAGATGGGACCAGAGAGACCCAGTACTTC	CASSQDGTRETQYF
TRBV20-1	TRBD2	many	TRBJ2-5	TGCAGTGCCAACCTAGCGGGAGTTGGAGAGACCCAGTACTTC	CSANLAGVGETQYF
TRBV18	.	.	TRBJ1-2	TGTGCCAGCTCAGCGACAGCCCAGGAAGGCTACACCTTC	CASSATAQEGYTF
TRBV20-1	.	many	TRBJ2-5	TGCAGTGCTGGAAGGAAGGAGTCGGCCGGAGAGACCCAGTACTTC	CSAGRKESAGETQYF
TRBV5-1	TRBD1	many	TRBJ1-1	TGCGCCAGCAGCAGACAGGGTGAGAACACTGAAGCTTTCTTT	CASSRQGENTEAFF
TRBV7-2	.	many	TRBJ2-7	TGTGCCAGCAGCTTAGAAGGTTTCAGGGTGGGAGAGCAGTACTTC	CASSLEGFRVGEQYF
TRBV13	TRBD2	.	TRBJ2-7	TGTGCCAGCAGCTCTACTGCATACCAGGGACTAGAGGAATACGAGCAGTACTTC	CASSSTAYQGLEEYEQYF
TRBV14	.	many	TRBJ2-2	TGTGCCAGCAGCCAAGAGGGTACAGCGAACACCGGGGAGCTGTTTTTT	CASSQEGTANTGELFF